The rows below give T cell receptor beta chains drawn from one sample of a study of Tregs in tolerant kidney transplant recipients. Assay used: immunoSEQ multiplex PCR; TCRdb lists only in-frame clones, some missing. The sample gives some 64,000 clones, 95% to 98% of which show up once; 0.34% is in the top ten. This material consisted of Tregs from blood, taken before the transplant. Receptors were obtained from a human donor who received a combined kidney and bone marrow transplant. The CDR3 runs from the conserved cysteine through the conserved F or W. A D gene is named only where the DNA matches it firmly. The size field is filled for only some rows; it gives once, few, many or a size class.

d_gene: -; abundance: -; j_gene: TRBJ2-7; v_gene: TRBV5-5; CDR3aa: CASSLSGSSSYEQYF; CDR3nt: TGTGCCAGCAGCTTGTCCGGGTCAAGCTCCTACGAGCAGTACTTC
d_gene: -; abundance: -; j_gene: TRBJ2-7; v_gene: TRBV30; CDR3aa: CAWSPNTYYEQYF; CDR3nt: TGTGCCTGGAGTCCTAATACCTACTACGAGCAGTACTTC
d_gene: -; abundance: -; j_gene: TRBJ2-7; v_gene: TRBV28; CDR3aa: CASRMTGGPIDEQYF; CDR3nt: TGTGCCAGCAGGATGACGGGGGGCCCTATCGACGAGCAGTACTTC
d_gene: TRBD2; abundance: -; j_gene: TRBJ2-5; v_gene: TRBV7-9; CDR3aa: CASSPNLAGGKETQYF; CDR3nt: TGTGCCAGCAGCCCGAACCTAGCGGGGGGGAAAGAGACCCAGTACTTC
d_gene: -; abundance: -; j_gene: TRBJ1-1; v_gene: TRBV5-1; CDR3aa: CASSSTTPGRGAFF; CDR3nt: TGCGCCAGCAGCTCCACGACCCCGGGGAGGGGAGCTTTCTTT
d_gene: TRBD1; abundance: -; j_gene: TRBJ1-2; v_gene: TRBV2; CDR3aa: CASSNRDRVLGYTF; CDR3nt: TGTGCCAGCAGCAACCGGGACAGGGTTTTAGGCTACACCTTC
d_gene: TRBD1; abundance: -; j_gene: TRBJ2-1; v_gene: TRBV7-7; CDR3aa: CASSPGQGGFEQFF; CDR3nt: TGTGCCAGCAGCCCAGGACAGGGTGGATTTGAGCAGTTCTTC
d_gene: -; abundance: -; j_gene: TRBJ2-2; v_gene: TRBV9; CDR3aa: CASSAEMNTGELFF; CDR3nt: TGTGCCAGCAGCGCCGAGATGAACACCGGGGAGCTGTTTTTT
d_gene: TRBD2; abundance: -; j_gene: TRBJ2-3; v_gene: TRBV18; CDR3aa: CASSPLAGAVDTQYF; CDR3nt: TGTGCCAGCTCCCCCCTAGCGGGAGCTGTAGATACGCAGTATTTT
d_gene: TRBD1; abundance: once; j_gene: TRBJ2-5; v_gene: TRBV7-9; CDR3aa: CASSRDRSLLLQGTQYF; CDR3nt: TGTGCCAGCAGCCGGGACAGGTCTTTGCTCCTCCAAGGGACCCAGTACTTC
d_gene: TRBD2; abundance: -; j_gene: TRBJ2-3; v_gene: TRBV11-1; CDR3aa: CASRPGLAGTDTQYF; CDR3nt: TGTGCCAGCAGACCGGGACTAGCGGGAACAGATACGCAGTATTTT
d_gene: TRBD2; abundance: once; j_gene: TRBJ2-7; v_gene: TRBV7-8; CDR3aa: CASSLGLAGASEQYF; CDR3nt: TGTGCCAGCAGCCTAGGACTAGCGGGAGCTTCCGAGCAGTACTTC
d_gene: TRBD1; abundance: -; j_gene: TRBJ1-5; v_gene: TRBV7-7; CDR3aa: CASRPGTGGGQPQHF; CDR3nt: TGTGCCAGCAGGCCCGGGACAGGGGGCGGTCAGCCCCAGCATTTT
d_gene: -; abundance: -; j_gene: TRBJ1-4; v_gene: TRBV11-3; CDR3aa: CASSLEGGLGEKLFF; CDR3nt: TGTGCCAGCAGCTTAGAAGGGGGTCTGGGTGAAAAACTGTTTTTT
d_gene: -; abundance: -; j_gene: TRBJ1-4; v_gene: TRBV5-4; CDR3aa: CASSLDPGRSEKLFF; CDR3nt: TGTGCCAGCAGCTTGGATCCAGGGAGGAGTGAAAAACTGTTTTTT
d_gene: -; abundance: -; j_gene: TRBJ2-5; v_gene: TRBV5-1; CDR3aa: CASTFFPSAGGNQETQYF; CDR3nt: TGCGCCAGCACCTTCTTTCCCTCCGCGGGCGGAAACCAAGAGACCCAGTACTTC
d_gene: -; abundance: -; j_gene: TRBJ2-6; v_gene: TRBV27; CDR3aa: CASRGHGANVLTF; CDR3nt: TGTGCCAGCAGGGGACACGGGGCCAACGTCCTGACTTTC
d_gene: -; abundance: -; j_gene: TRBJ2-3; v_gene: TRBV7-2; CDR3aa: CASSLDNTAQYF; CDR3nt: TGTGCCAGCAGCCTGGACAATACGGCGCAGTATTTT
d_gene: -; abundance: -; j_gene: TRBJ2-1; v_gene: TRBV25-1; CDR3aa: CAWFRRDSVNNEQFF; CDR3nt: TGTGCCTGGTTTAGAAGGGACTCGGTTAACAATGAGCAGTTCTTC
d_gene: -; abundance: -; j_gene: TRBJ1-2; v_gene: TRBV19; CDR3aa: CASSRLAFVGYTF; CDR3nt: TGTGCCAGCTCCCGACTAGCTTTTGTGGGCTACACCTTC
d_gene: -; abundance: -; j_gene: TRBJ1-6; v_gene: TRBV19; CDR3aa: CASSPWADSPLHF; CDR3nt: TGTGCCAGTAGTCCCTGGGCCGATTCACCCCTCCACTTT
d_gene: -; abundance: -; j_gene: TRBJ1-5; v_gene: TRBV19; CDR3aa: CASSIEPGGGQPQHF; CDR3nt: TGTGCCAGTAGTATAGAGCCGGGGGGAGGTCAGCCCCAGCATTTT
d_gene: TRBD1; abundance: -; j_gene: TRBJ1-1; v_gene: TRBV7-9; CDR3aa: CASSNRGRVNTEAFF; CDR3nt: TGTGCCAGCAGCAACAGGGGGCGCGTGAACACTGAAGCTTTCTTT
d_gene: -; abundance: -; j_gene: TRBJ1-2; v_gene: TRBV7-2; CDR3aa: CASSPQGTYGYTF; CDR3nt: TGTGCCAGCAGCCCACAGGGTACCTATGGCTACACCTTC
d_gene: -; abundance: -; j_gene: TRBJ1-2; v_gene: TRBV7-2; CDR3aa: CASSLGGLRDGGRYTF; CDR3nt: TGTGCCAGCAGCTTGGGGGGGCTTCGGGACGGAGGGAGGTACACCTTC
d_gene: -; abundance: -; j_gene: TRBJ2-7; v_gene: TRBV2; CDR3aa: CASNEQAHEQYF; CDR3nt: TGTGCCAGCAACGAACAGGCTCACGAGCAGTACTTC